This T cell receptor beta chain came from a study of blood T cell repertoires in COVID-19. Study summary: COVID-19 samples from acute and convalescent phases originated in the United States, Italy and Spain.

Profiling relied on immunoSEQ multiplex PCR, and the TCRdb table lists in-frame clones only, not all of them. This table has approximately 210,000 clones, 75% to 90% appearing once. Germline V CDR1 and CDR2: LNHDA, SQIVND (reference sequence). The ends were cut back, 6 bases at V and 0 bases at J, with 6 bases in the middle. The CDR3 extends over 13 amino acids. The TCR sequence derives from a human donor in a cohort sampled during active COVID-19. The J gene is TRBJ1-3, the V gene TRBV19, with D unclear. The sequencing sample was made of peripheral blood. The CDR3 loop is CASSIPSGNTIYF. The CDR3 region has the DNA TGTGCCAGTAGCATCCCCTCTGGAAACACCATATATTTT.